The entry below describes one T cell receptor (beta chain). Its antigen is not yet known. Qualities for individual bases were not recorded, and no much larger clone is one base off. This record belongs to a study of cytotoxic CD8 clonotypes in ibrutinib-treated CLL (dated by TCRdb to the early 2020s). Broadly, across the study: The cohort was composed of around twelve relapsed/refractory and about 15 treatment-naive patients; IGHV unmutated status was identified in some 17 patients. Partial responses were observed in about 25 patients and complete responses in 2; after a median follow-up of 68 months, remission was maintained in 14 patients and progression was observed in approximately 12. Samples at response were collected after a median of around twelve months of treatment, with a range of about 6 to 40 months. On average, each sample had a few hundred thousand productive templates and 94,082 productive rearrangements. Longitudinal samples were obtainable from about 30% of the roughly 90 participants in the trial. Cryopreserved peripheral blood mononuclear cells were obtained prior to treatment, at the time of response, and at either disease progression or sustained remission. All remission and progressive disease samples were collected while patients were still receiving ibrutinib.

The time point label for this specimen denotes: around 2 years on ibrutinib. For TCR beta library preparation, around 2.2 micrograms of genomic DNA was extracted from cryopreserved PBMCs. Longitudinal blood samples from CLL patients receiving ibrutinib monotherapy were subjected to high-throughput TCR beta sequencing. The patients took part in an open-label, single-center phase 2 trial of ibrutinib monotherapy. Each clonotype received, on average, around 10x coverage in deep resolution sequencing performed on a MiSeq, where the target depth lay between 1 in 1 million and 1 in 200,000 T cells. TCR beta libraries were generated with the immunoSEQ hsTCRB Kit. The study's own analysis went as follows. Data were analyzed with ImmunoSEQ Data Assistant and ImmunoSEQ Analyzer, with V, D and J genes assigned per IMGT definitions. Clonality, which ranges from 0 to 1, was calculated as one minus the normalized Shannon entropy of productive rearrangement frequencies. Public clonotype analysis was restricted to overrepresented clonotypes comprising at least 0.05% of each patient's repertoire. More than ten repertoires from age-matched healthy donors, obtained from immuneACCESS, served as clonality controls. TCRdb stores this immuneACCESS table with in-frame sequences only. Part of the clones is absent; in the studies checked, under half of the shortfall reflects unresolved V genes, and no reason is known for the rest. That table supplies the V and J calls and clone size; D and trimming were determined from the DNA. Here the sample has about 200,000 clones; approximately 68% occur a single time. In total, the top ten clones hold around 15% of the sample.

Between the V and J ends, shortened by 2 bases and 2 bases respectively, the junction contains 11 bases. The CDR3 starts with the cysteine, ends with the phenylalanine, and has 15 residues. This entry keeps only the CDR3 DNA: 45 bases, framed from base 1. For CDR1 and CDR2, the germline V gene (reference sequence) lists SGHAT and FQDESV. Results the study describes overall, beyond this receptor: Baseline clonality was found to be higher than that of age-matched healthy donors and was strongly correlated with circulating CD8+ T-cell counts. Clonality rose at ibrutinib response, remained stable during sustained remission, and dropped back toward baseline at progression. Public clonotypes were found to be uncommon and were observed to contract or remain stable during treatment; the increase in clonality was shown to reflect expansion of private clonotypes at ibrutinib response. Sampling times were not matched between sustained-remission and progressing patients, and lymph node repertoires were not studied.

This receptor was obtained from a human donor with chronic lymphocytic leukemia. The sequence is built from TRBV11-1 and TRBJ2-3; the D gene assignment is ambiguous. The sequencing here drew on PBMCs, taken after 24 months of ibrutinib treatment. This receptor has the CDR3 CASSLSEYPTDTQYF. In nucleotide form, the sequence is TGTGCCAGCAGCTTATCGGAATACCCCACAGATACGCAGTATTTT.